The 10 T cell receptor beta chains listed next were all sequenced from one sample in a study of T cells in Graves' hyperthyroidism and ophthalmopathy. Amplification yielded TCR beta CDR3 regions, with RNA transcripts as the source. The TCR CDR3 was amplified in a first-round RT-PCR using the HTBI primer set. Each CDR3 protein is one row after TCRdb ran MiXCR on the multiplex PCR reads. The sample lists some 500,000 distinct CDR3 sequences, roughly 14% occurring once. Material for sequencing was blood. These receptors originate from a woman aged 18-35 years with Graves' hyperthyroidism.

This clonotype was seen only a few times. This chain uses TRBV19 with TRBJ1-4; TRBD1 is a possible D gene (5 bases). The CDR3 extends over 12 amino acids. V lost 9 bases, J lost 5 bases, and 10 bases lay in between. Germline CDR1 reads LNHDA; CDR2 reads SQIVND (reference sequence). The DNA of the CDR3 is TGTGCCAGCCTGGGACGCAATGAAAAACTGTTTTTT. Translation: CASLGRNEKLFF. Drawing the rest from reference TRBV19 and TRBJ1-4, the complete variable domain is DGGITQSPKYLFRKEGQNVTLSCEQNLNHDAMYWYRQDPGQGLRLIYYSQIVNDFQKGDIAEGYSVSREKKESFPLTVTSAQKNPTAFYLCASLGRNEKLFFGSGTQLSVL.

This chain uses TRBV11-2 with TRBJ1-1; TRBD1 agrees at 7 bases. V dropped 5 bases and J dropped 4; count of bases not matched to a gene: 10. CDR3 length: 15 residues. The germline V gene has CDR1 SGHAT and CDR2 FQNNGV. The CDR3 is CASSPYTGVSTEAFF. CDR3 sequence (DNA): TGTGCCAGCAGCCCCTACACAGGGGTGAGCACTGAAGCTTTCTTT. The full variable domain, its missing parts supplied by reference TRBV11-2 and TRBJ1-1, is EAGVAQSPRYKIIEKRQSVAFWCNPISGHATLYWYQQILGQGPKLLIQFQNNGVVDDSQLPKDRFSAERLKGVDSTLKIQPAKLEDSAVYLCASSPYTGVSTEAFFGQGTRLTVV.

Many counts were recorded for this clonotype. V usage is TRBV19 and J usage is TRBJ2-7, with D tentatively TRBD2 (6 bases). Germline CDR1 reads LNHDA; CDR2 reads SQIVND (reference sequence). The V end was cut by 0 bases, the J end by 6 bases, with 12 bases between. The CDR3 consists of 14 residues. The DNA for the CDR3 is TGTGCCAGTAGTATAGATTTCGCGGGGCGCGAGCAGTACTTC. Its protein is CASSIDFAGREQYF.

The chain carries TRBV5-1 and TRBJ2-3; 8 nucleotides agree with TRBD1. The J segment lost 6 bases and the V segment lost 0 bases, leaving 6 bases of the junction unmatched. The CDR3 loop spans 15 amino acids. Germline V gene data show CDR1 as SGHRS and CDR2 as YFSETQ. CDR3 amino acids: CASSLVGQALDTQYF. The CDR3 coding sequence is TGCGCCAGCAGCTTGGTGGGACAGGCGTTGGATACGCAGTATTTT.

This clonotype appeared many times. The gene calls are TRBV5-1 and TRBJ2-1, with 9 bases that match TRBD1. Germline-derived CDR1 and CDR2 are SGHRS and YFSETQ. The CDR3 loop spans 14 amino acids. V lost 4 bases and J lost 5; bases outside the gene matches: 4. The DNA of the CDR3 is TGCGCCAGCAGCGGGACAGGGCCCGACAATGAGCAGTTCTTC. Its protein is CASSGTGPDNEQFF.

Many counts were recorded for this clonotype. J is TRBJ1-1 and V is TRBV10-1, with D tentatively TRBD1 (5 bases). The CDR3 consists of 13 residues. With 6 bases removed from V and 3 bases from J, the gap between germline ends came to 11 bases. Germline V CDR1 and CDR2: WNHNN, SYGVQD (reference sequence). The CDR3 sequence is CASSAGGDTEAFF. The DNA for the CDR3 is TGCGCCAGCAGCGCAGGAGGGGACACTGAAGCTTTCTTT.

For this clonotype: Mismatch with germline at one junction end may stem from a read error. The V and J genes are TRBV28 and TRBJ1-1; D call uncertain. Germline V gene sequence: CDR1 MDHEN, CDR2 SYDVKM. The CDR3 covers 12 residues. The CDR3 nucleotides are TGCGCCAGCAGTTATAGGCCGACTGAAGCTTTCTTT. Its translation: CASSYRPTEAFF.

Concerning this clonotype: A clone one base away is much larger, so this may be a read error. The chain recombines TRBV12-5 with TRBJ2-5; 9 bases align to TRBD1. Per the germline V gene, CDR1 is LGHNT and CDR2 is FRNRAP. The CDR3 totals 15 residues. Losses at the gene ends were 3 bases for V and 9 bases for J; bases not matched to a gene: 11. The CDR3 protein is CASGFHTWDREAQYF. The CDR3 nucleotides are TGTGCTAGTGGTTTCCACACATGGGACAGGGAGGCCCAGTACTTC.

This clonotype was recorded many times. This sequence joins TRBV7-2 and TRBJ1-1, with 7 nucleotides matching TRBD1. The CDR3 has 14 residues. Germline V gene sequence: CDR1 SGHTA, CDR2 FQGNSA. Trimming took 5 bases from V and 3 from J; bases not matched to a gene: 6. CDR3: CASSRQGGDTEAFF. The CDR3 DNA sequence: TGTGCCAGCAGCCGGCAGGGGGGGGACACTGAAGCTTTCTTT.

The rearrangement joins TRBV7-9 to TRBJ2-2, with D unclear. V lost 0 bases and J lost 4, with 9 bases in between. From germline, CDR1 is SEHNR and CDR2 FQNEAQ (reference sequence). This CDR3 comprises 15 residues. CDR3 coding DNA: TGTGCCAGCAGCTTAGCGCCGACTCCCACCGGGGAGCTGTTTTTT. Protein sequence: CASSLAPTPTGELFF.